This entry is about one T cell receptor (beta chain). There is no known antigen for this receptor. The record has no base qualities; no much larger clone is one base away. This specimen's treatment or condition label, interpreted: in vitro stimulation with specific CMV peptide epitopes to enrich CMV-specific T cells. Trimming costs V 6 bases and J 5 bases, and their ends lie 16 bases apart. CDR1 and CDR2 (ENHRY, SYGVKD) derive from the germline V gene. Counted from cysteine to phenylalanine, this CDR3 has 14 amino acids. CDR3 DNA is the only sequence kept; it has 42 bases, read in frame from the first base. This sample is drawn from a study of T cell repertoires in cytomegalovirus infection (dated by TCRdb to about 2019). About the full investigation: Alongside well-studied HLA-B-restricted epitopes, the peptide stimulations were aimed at recently identified HLA-C-restricted CMV epitopes, whose presentation resists viral immunomodulation. Because public TCR beta signatures pointed to carriage of CMV infection together with the matching HLA type, the HLA type of each donor mattered for the analysis. General study outcomes and caveats: The ex vivo response was dominated by HLA-C-restricted CMV-specific TCR beta clonotypes, and the single most frequent clonotype in two of eight donors was supplied by these HLA-C-restricted clonotypes. In both this cohort and an independent cohort of some 380 donors, the cumulative frequency of public TCR beta family members distinguished carriers of CMV infection plus the relevant HLA type.

This sample was sequenced with an Illumina HiSeq 1500. TCRdb cleaned the public reads at Q25 with fastp, built clones with MiXCR and kept in-frame beta chains. Under each unique CDR3 protein, matching rows form one entry showing the most common genes and DNA. The sample table records 640,000 or so distinct CDR3 sequences; 30% to 40% of these occur just once. The biggest ten clones account for roughly 20% of the sample. The origin of this receptor is a human donor in good health (CMV status not recorded). Some clones in this sample may be carry-over from other donors' samples. The chain joins TRBV10-3 to TRBJ2-5, with the D gene tentatively TRBD1 or TRBD2, based on 5 matching bases in each. The sequenced sample was cultured PBMCs, obtained from culture after CMV antigen stimulation. CDR3 protein: CAISPQEGKETQYF. The base sequence is TGTGCCATCAGCCCGCAAGAGGGGAAGGAGACCCAGTACTTC.